This passage covers 5 T cell receptor beta chains from one sample sequenced in a study of blood T cell repertoires in COVID-19. The repertoire was sequenced with immunoSEQ multiplex PCR; TCRdb's copy has only in-frame clones and lacks some. The sample shows about 49,000 clones, about four fifths of them seen only once. Input material: peripheral blood. Every receptor here comes from a woman aged 55-70 years with acute or convalescent COVID-19.

This clone has a single count. This chain joins TRBV28 and TRBJ1-1; 7 positions agree with TRBD1. The junction had 5 bases not matched to a gene; V was cut back by 6 bases and J by 1 base. Per the germline V gene, CDR1 is MDHEN and CDR2 is SYDVKM. This CDR3 comprises 14 residues. The CDR3 DNA sequence: TGTGCCAGCAGACTACAGGGGTGGAACACTGAAGCTTTCTTT. Its translation: CASRLQGWNTEAFF.

The rearrangement joins TRBV10-2 to TRBJ2-2; D uncertain. V shed 7 bases and J shed 4 bases, with 4 bases lying between them. This CDR3 has 11 amino acids. Germline lookup yields CDR1 WSHSY and CDR2 SAAADI. CDR3 amino acids: CASTVTGELFF. The CDR3 nucleotides read TGCGCCAGCACCGTCACCGGGGAGCTGTTTTTT.

The chain links TRBV5-5 to TRBJ2-7, with 8 nucleotides matching TRBD1. Losses at the gene ends were 2 bases for V and 6 bases for J; bases not matched to a gene: 13. This CDR3 is built from 16 residues. CDR1 and CDR2 (germline): SGHKS, YYEKEE (reference sequence). CDR3 in amino acids: CASSFRGTGGPSEQYF. In nucleotides, the CDR3 is TGTGCCAGCAGCTTTCGGGGGACAGGTGGACCCTCCGAGCAGTACTTC.

CDR3 residues: CASSPQLVSYTGELFF. The DNA for the CDR3 is TGTGCCAGCTCACCACAACTTGTGAGTTACACCGGGGAGCTGTTTTTT. The rearrangement uses TRBV18 and TRBJ2-2, with D unclear. In germline, CDR1 is KGHSH, CDR2 LQKENI. This CDR3 comprises 16 residues. V lost 1 base to trimming and J lost 3 bases, with 12 bases between them.

This rearrangement joins TRBV7-9 to TRBJ2-5, with D possibly TRBD2 on 5 matching bases. The CDR3 runs to 15 residues. Germline values: CDR1 SEHNR, CDR2 FQNEAQ (reference sequence). Trimming shortened V by 2 bases and J by 2 bases, and 12 bases separated the two germline ends. CDR3 region: CASSLLGATQETQYF. For the CDR3, the DNA is TGTGCCAGCAGCTTACTGGGAGCAACTCAAGAGACCCAGTACTTC.